This T cell receptor beta chain was found in a study of molecular identifiers for immune sequencing clone quantification. Study background: Replicate experiments took RNA from approximately 20,000 or 100,000 naive CD8 cells, divided it five ways and sequenced four. Study conclusions and caveats: Clones with over 20 RNA copies captured over 97% of effector molecules but under 1% of naive ones.

In the case of this clonotype: Its antigen is as yet unknown.

TCRdb ran MiXCR on the PCR reads and lists one entry per CDR3 protein. This repertoire shows approximately 630,000 distinct CDR3 sequences, about 25% found once; its top ten account for about 0.78%. This receptor was taken from a human donor in good health. Some libraries in this study had Jurkat cell RNA spiked in. The sequenced sample was naive CD8+ T cells from blood, with Jurkat cell RNA spiked in. Subset here: FACS-sorted CD8+CD4-CCR7+CD45RA+ naive T cells.

The CDR3 DNA reads as TGTGCCAGCAGCCCAAGCAGAAGTGGGGGAGATACGCAGTATTTT. Translation: CASSPSRSGGDTQYF. The chain employs TRBV4-2 and TRBJ2-3; TRBD1 or TRBD2 may be the D gene (5 bases each). The CDR3 has 15 residues. Trimming took 4 bases from V and 5 from J, leaving 16 bases between them. Germline CDR1 reads LGHNA; CDR2 reads YNFKEQ.